Presented here are 18 T cell receptor beta chains from one specimen sequenced in a study of blood T cell repertoires in COVID-19. Libraries were prepared by immunoSEQ multiplex PCR; TCRdb keeps only in-frame clonotypes and omits some of them. In the table there are about 140,000 clones, around 88% of which are singletons. Material for sequencing was peripheral blood. The origin of the receptors is a woman aged 55-69 years with acute or convalescent COVID-19.

The gene calls are TRBV19 and TRBJ1-6, with 7 bases identical to TRBD1. The CDR3 has 15 amino acids. Unmatched junction bases numbered 4, after V lost 1 base and J lost 7 bases. CDR1 is LNHDA, CDR2 SQIVND, per germline (reference sequence). The DNA of the CDR3 is TGTGCCAGTAGTATAGTTTTCAGGGGGAATTCACCCCTCCACTTT. Translation gives CASSIVFRGNSPLHF.

On this clone: Relative to the germline gene, one junction end is altered; a read error may explain this. The V gene is TRBV7-9, the J gene TRBJ1-1; 8 positions agree with TRBD1. Germline V gene lookup returns CDR1 SEHNR and CDR2 FQNEAQ (reference sequence). CDR3 length: 14 residues. The CDR3 spells CASRLGQGNTEAFF. As DNA, the CDR3 is TGTGCCAGCAGATTAGGACAGGGCAACACTGAAGCTTTCTTT.

The V gene is TRBV7-9, the J gene TRBJ2-5; 7 bases are a match to TRBD2. With 5 bases clipped from V and 4 bases from J, the junction kept 4 bases outside the gene matches. Germline values: CDR1 SEHNR, CDR2 FQNEAQ (reference sequence). The CDR3 length is 13 residues. CDR3 sequence reads: CASSAKRGETQYF. CDR3 nucleotides: TGTGCCAGCAGCGCGAAGCGGGGAGAGACCCAGTACTTC.

The chain uses TRBV9 and TRBJ1-5; weak D call: TRBD1 (6 bases). CDR1 is SGDLS and CDR2 is YYNGEE in the germline V gene. This CDR3 has 15 residues. The V end was cut by 4 bases, the J end by 0 bases, with 11 bases between. DNA of the CDR3: TGTGCCAGCAGCTCAACAGGGTATAGCAATCAGCCCCAGCATTTT. This codes for CASSSTGYSNQPQHF.

A single count supports this clone. The chain couples TRBV28 to TRBJ1-4; tentative D call: TRBD1 (6 bases). Germline V gene sequence: CDR1 MDHEN, CDR2 SYDVKM. The V and J ends lost 5 bases and 0 bases respectively, with 13 bases between them. The CDR3 covers 16 residues. The CDR3 DNA follows: TGTGCCAGCAGTCTACAGGGAGGGGCAACTAATGAAAAACTGTTTTTT. Amino acid sequence: CASSLQGGATNEKLFF.

The chain carries TRBV7-8 and TRBJ2-2; unclear D gene. The CDR3 has 18 amino acids. Germline V gene sequence: CDR1 SGHVS, CDR2 FQNEAQ. V lost 4 bases and J lost 4, with 22 bases in between. In nucleotides, the CDR3 is TGTGCCAGCAGCTCCACTTATAGCCAGCCCGAGCCCACCGGGGAGCTGTTTTTT. It yields the protein CASSSTYSQPEPTGELFF.

This chain joins TRBV23-1 and TRBJ2-7, with 7 bases aligning to TRBD1. Being an ORF, TRBV23-1 has a function that is uncertain. Trimming took 5 bases from V and 2 from J; bases not matched to a gene: 9. This CDR3 is built from 15 residues. In DNA form, the CDR3 reads TGCGCCAGCAGTATCCAGGGACAGCGACCCTACGAGCAGTACTTC. Translation: CASSIQGQRPYEQYF.

V and J are TRBV29-1 and TRBJ1-2, with D possibly being TRBD1 (6 bases). The CDR3 consists of 15 residues. V lost 0 bases and J lost 5, with 16 bases in between. Germline V gene data show CDR1 as SQVTM and CDR2 as ANQGSEA. The CDR3 spells CSVEEGGLTFYGYTF. CDR3 in DNA: TGCAGCGTTGAAGAGGGGGGGCTCACCTTTTATGGCTACACCTTC. The entire variable domain, with the rest obtained from reference TRBV29-1 and TRBJ1-2, is as follows: SAVISQKPSRDICQRGTSLTIQCQVDSQVTMMFWYRQQPGQSLTLIATANQGSEATYESGFVIDKFPISRPNLTFSTLTVSNMSPEDSSIYLCSVEEGGLTFYGYTFGSGTRLTVV.

This chain connects TRBV6-6 to TRBJ2-3; D gene ambiguous. Trimming removed 0 bases from V and 6 bases from J, with 7 bases in between. Germline-derived CDR1 and CDR2 are MNHNY and SVGAGI (reference sequence). This CDR3 spans 13 amino acids. CDR3 amino acids: CASSYSQADTQYF. The CDR3 coding sequence is TGTGCCAGCAGTTACTCCCAGGCGGATACGCAGTATTTT.

The gene calls are TRBV9 and TRBJ2-3; 7 bases are a match to TRBD2. The trim removed 1 base at V and 3 bases at J, leaving 2 bases unmatched. The CDR3 totals 14 residues. Germline loops: CDR1 SGDLS, CDR2 YYNGEE. The CDR3 DNA is TGTGCCAGCAGCGTAAGCGGGGATACAGATACGCAGTATTTT. Amino acid sequence: CASSVSGDTDTQYF.

The chain carries TRBV30 and TRBJ1-5; 10 nucleotides align to TRBD1. Germline loops: CDR1 GTSNPN, CDR2 SVGIG (reference sequence). V lost 3 bases to trimming and J lost 6 bases; unmatched junction nucleotides: 5. This CDR3 has 14 amino acids. CDR3 sequence (DNA): TGTGCCTGGAGCCGGGACAGGGGTTTTCAGCCCCAGCATTTT. Protein product: CAWSRDRGFQPQHF.

This sequence joins TRBV7-2 and TRBJ2-5, with TRBD2 identical over 11 bases. Germline CDR1 reads SGHTA; CDR2 reads FQGNSA. The V and J ends lost 2 bases and 1 base, in that order; junction bases with no gene match: 0. The CDR3 totals 15 residues. The CDR3 is CASSLTSGGQETQYF. CDR3 bases: TGTGCCAGCAGCTTAACTAGCGGGGGCCAAGAGACCCAGTACTTC.

The rearrangement uses TRBV6-6 and TRBJ1-1; 7 nucleotides match TRBD1. Germline CDR1 and CDR2: MNHNY and SVGAGI (reference sequence). The CDR3 consists of 15 residues. Unmatched junction bases numbered 7, after V lost 4 bases and J lost 2 bases. As DNA, the CDR3 is TGTGCCAGCAGTTCCCCGGGACAGAAAAACACTGAAGCTTTCTTT. Translation gives CASSSPGQKNTEAFF.

The V call is TRBV6-1, the J call TRBJ2-5, with 8 bases matching TRBD1. The end of the DNA aligns better with TRBJ2-7, so the J call may be wrong. Per the germline V gene, CDR1 is MNHNS and CDR2 is SASEGT. The CDR3 is 16 amino acids. For the CDR3, the DNA is TGTGCCAGCAGTGGGGAAAGGACAGGGAGCTCCTACGAGCAGTACTTC. This sequence encodes CASSGERTGSSYEQYF.

This chain joins TRBV18 and TRBJ2-7; 7 bases line up with TRBD2. CDR1 KGHSH and CDR2 LQKENI come from the germline V gene. The CDR3 contains 14 residues. The ends lost 0 bases at V and 4 bases at J; junction bases unmatched: 3. The CDR3 region is CASSPPTSLYEQYF. DNA of the CDR3: TGTGCCAGCTCACCACCGACTAGCCTTTACGAGCAGTACTTC.

The rearrangement uses TRBV27 and TRBJ1-1; TRBD1 might be the D (6 bases). Germline CDR1 reads MNHEY; CDR2 reads SMNVEV (reference sequence). The CDR3 consists of 20 residues. Trimming took off 3 bases at V and 0 bases at J, with 26 bases between the two ends. The CDR3 region is CASSLQGNSRTSGLNTEAFF. DNA for the CDR3: TGTGCCAGCAGTTTGCAGGGGAATAGCCGGACTAGCGGGCTGAACACTGAAGCTTTCTTT.

The chain joins TRBV7-2 to TRBJ2-2; 16 bases line up with TRBD2. With V trimmed by 5 bases and J by 3 bases, 9 bases remained unmatched. The CDR3 has 19 residues. From germline, CDR1 is SGHTA and CDR2 FQGNSA. The CDR3 DNA reads as TGTGCCAGCAGCCCTTCTGGGACTAGCGGGGGGGGCTACACCGGGGAGCTGTTTTTT. Residues: CASSPSGTSGGGYTGELFF.

The rearrangement joins TRBV28 to TRBJ2-7, with 7 bases identical to TRBD2. Germline values: CDR1 MDHEN, CDR2 SYDVKM. The J segment lost 1 base and the V segment lost 6 bases, leaving 6 bases of the junction unmatched. The CDR3 extends over 14 amino acids. The CDR3 reads CASRNWGGSYEQYF. The CDR3 nucleotides are TGTGCCAGCAGGAATTGGGGGGGTTCCTACGAGCAGTACTTC.